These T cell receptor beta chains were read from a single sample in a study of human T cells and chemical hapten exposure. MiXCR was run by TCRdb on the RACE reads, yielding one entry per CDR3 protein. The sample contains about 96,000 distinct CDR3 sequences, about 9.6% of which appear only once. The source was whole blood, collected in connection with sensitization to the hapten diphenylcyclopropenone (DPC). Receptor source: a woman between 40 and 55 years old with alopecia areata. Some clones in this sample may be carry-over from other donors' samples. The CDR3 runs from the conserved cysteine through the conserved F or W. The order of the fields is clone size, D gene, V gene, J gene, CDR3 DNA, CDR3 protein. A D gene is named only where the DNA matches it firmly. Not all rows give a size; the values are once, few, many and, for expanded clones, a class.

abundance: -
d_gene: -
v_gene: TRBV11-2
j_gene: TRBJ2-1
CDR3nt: TGTGCCAGCAGCTTACAGGGATTCGGGGCCTACAATGAGCAGTTCTTC
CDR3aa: CASSLQGFGAYNEQFF

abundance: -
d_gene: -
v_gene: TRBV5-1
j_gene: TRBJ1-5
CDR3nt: TGCGCCAGCAGCTTGGCAGGGGTCTTCAATCAGCCCCCGCATTTT
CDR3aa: CASSLAGVFNQPPHF

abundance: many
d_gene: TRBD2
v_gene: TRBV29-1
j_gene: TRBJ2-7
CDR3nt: TGCAGCGGTAGCGGGAGCTCCTACGAGCAGTACTTC
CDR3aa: CSGSGSSYEQYF

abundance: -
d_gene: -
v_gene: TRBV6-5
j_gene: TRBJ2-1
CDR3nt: TGTGCCAGCAGTTACTCGACTAGGGGCTACAATGAGCAGTTCTTC
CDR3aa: CASSYSTRGYNEQFF

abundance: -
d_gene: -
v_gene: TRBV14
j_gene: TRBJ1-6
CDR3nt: TGTGCCAGCAGCCAGAGGCAGAGCGTGGCACCCCTCCACTTT
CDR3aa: CASSQRQSVAPLHF

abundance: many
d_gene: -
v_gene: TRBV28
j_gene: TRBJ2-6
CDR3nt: TGTGCCAGCACGGCTGGGGCCAACGTCCTGACTTTC
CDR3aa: CASTAGANVLTF

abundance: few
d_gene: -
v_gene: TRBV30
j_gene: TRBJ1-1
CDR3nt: TGTGCCTGGAGGTGGTGGGGCACTGAAGCTTTCTTT
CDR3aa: CAWRWWGTEAFF

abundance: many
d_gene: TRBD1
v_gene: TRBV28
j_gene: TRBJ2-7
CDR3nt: TGTGCCAGCAACGACAGGGGGCGGCACGAGCAGTACTTC
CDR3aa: CASNDRGRHEQYF

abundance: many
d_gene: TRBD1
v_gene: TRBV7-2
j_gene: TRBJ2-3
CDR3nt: TGTGCCAGCAGACGGGGTCTAGGGGGCTCAGTAGATACGCAGTATTTT
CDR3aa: CASRRGLGGSVDTQYF

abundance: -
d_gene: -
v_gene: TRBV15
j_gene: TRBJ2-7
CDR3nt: TGTGCCACCAGCAGAGACGCGGGGAGGCCCTACGAGCAGTACTTC
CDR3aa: CATSRDAGRPYEQYF

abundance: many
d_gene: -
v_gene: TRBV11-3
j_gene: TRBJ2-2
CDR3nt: TGTGCCAGCAGTCTCATCACCGGGGAGCTGTTTTTT
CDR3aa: CASSLITGELFF

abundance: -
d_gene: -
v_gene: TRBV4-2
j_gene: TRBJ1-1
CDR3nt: TGTGCCAGCAGCCAGAGGGGACTTGACCAAGCTTTCTTT
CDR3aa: CASSQRGLDQAFF

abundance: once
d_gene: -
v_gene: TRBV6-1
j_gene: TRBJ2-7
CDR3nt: TGTGCCAGCAGTGAATTAGGGGGACTCTCCTACGAGCAGTACTTC
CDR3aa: CASSELGGLSYEQYF

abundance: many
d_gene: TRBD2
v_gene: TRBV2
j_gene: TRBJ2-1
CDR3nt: TGTGCCAGCAGTGCGTTACTAGCGGGAGCAGATGAGCAGTTCTTC
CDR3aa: CASSALLAGADEQFF

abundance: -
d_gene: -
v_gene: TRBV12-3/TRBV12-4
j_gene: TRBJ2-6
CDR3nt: TGTGCCAGCAGTGAGAACCTCTCTGGGGCCAACGTCCTGACTTTC
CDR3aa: CASSENLSGANVLTF

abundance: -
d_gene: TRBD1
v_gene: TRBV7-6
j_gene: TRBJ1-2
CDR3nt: TGTGCCAGCAGCTTAACAGGGGACTATGGCTACACCTTC
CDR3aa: CASSLTGDYGYTF

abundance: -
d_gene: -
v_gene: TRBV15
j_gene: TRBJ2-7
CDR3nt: TGTGCCACCAGTCAGTTTTATTACAACGAGCAGTACTTC
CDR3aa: CATSQFYYNEQYF

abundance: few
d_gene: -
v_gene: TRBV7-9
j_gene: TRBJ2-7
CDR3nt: TGTGCCAGCAGCCTCGACACCGAGCAGTACTTC
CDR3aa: CASSLDTEQYF

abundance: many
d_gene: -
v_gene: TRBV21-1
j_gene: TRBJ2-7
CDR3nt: TGTGCCAGCAGCGGAGCGGTTTACGAGCAGTACTTC
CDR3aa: CASSGAVYEQYF

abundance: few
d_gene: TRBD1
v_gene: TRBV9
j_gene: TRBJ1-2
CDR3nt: TGTGCCAGCAGCGTAGAAGTAACAGGGGGCGCCTATGGCTACACCTTC
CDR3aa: CASSVEVTGGAYGYTF

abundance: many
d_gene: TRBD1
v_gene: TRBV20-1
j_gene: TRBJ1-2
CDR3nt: TGCAGTGCTGGCTCGGACAGGGACACCTTC
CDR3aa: CSAGSDRDTF

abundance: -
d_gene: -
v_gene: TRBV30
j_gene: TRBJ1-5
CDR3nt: TGTGCCTGGGGACAGATTTCAGGTCAGCCCCAGCATTTT
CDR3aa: CAWGQISGQPQHF

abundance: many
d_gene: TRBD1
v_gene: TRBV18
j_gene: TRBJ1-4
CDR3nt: TGTGCCAGCTCACCACTCAGGGGGATGGATGAAAAACTGTTTTTT
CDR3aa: CASSPLRGMDEKLFF

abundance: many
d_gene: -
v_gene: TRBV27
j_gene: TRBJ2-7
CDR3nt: TGTGCCAGCAGTTTATCAGGGGGTGGCGAGCAGTACTTC
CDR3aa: CASSLSGGGEQYF